These 23 T cell receptor beta chains were all obtained from the same sample, sequenced in a study of T-cell reconstitution after alpha-beta-depleted transplantation in children. The authors prepared the TCRbeta library with unique molecular identifiers. Each CDR3 protein is one row after TCRdb ran MiXCR on the PCR reads. The table has 70,000 to 95,000 distinct CDR3 sequences, over 9% seen once; the top ten hold more than 11%. The input for sequencing was PBMCs from the stem cell graft donor, taken from the stem cell graft. All receptors derive from a human donor who donated a stem cell graft to a child with inherited bone marrow failure.

At least ten counts were recorded for this clonotype. The chain couples TRBV10-3 to TRBJ1-2; 11 bases match TRBD1. The CDR3 runs 15 residues. V lost 5 bases and J lost 7; bases outside the gene matches: 9. Germline V lookup: CDR1 ENHRY, CDR2 SYGVKD. DNA for the CDR3: TGTGCCATCAGTACCCAAACCGGGACAGGGGGTGGCTACACCTTC. It translates to CAISTQTGTGGGYTF.

At least ten counts were recorded for this clonotype. The V gene is TRBV20-1, the J gene TRBJ1-1; D is undetermined. V lost 3 bases to trimming and J lost 1 base, with 9 bases between them. The CDR3 has 13 amino acids. Germline values: CDR1 DFQATT, CDR2 SNEGSKA (reference sequence). CDR3 sequence (DNA): TGCAGTGCTAGGCCATTTTCGAACACTGAAGCTTTCTTT. Translated, it gives CSARPFSNTEAFF.

This clonotype was observed at least ten times. The chain employs TRBV7-9 and TRBJ1-1; TRBD1 matches at 9 bases. V was pared by 5 bases and J by 4 bases, with 8 bases of the junction left unmatched. This CDR3 contains 15 residues. Germline-derived CDR1 and CDR2 are SEHNR and FQNEAQ (reference sequence). Here the CDR3 DNA reads TGTGCCAGCAGCCGGCCGGGACAGGGCCGCACTGAAGCTTTCTTT. It specifies CASSRPGQGRTEAFF.

There are many counts of this clonotype. The CDR3 loop reads CASSLVFGLAAYNEQFF. The CDR3 DNA reads TGTGCCAGCAGCTTAGTTTTTGGACTAGCGGCCTACAATGAGCAGTTCTTC. The V gene is TRBV7-2, the J gene TRBJ2-1; 10 bases are shared with TRBD2. V lost 1 base and J lost 2; bases outside the gene matches: 5. Germline V gene data show CDR1 as SGHTA and CDR2 as FQGNSA. CDR3 length equals 17 residues.

This clonotype was seen ten or more times. This chain links TRBV5-1 with TRBJ2-7; D perhaps matches TRBD2 (5 bases). This CDR3 has 16 residues. Germline values: CDR1 SGHRS, CDR2 YFSETQ. V was shortened by 0 bases and J by 4 bases, with 17 bases between the two germline ends. The CDR3 DNA sequence: TGCGCCAGCAGCTTGGATTGGACTGAGTCCGCTTACGAGCAGTACTTC. Its protein is CASSLDWTESAYEQYF. Together with reference TRBV5-1 and TRBJ2-7, the CDR3 gives the full variable domain: KAGVTQTPRYLIKTRGQQVTLSCSPISGHRSVSWYQQTPGQGLQFLFEYFSETQRNKGNFPGRFSGRQFSNSRSEMNVSTLELGDSALYLCASSLDWTESAYEQYFGPGTRLTVT.

This clonotype showed up just a few times. The chain is built from TRBV29-1 and TRBJ2-2; possibly TRBD1 for D (7 bases). This CDR3 contains 15 residues. Germline CDR1 SQVTM, CDR2 ANQGSEA. Trimming cost V 5 bases and J 3 bases, with 16 bases left between them. In nucleotides, the CDR3 is TGCAGCGTTAGGGGGGCAGGGGGGTACACCGGGGAGCTGTTTTTT. Translated: CSVRGAGGYTGELFF.

This clonotype showed up many times. The CDR3 sequence is CASSPYRDLTDTQYF. CDR3 DNA sequence: TGTGCCAGCAGCCCTTACAGGGATTTGACAGATACGCAGTATTTT. V is TRBV27 and J is TRBJ2-3, with D perhaps matching TRBD1 (6 bases). Between the trimmed V and J ends, which lost 6 bases and 3 bases, there was a span of 16 bases. Per germline, CDR1 MNHEY and CDR2 SMNVEV (reference sequence). The CDR3 totals 15 residues.

This clonotype was seen ten or more times. V is TRBV7-3 and J is TRBJ1-4; TRBD1 aligns across 9 bases. Germline CDR1 is SGHTA and CDR2 is FQGTGA. CDR3 length: 13 amino acids. V lost 5 bases to trimming and J lost 8 bases; unmatched junction nucleotides: 3. The CDR3 nucleotides are TGTGCCAGCAGCGTAGGACAGGGGGAAAAACTGTTTTTT. Protein product: CASSVGQGEKLFF. Combining the CDR3 with reference TRBV7-3 and TRBJ1-4 gives the whole variable domain GAGVSQTPSNKVTEKGKYVELRCDPISGHTALYWYRQSLGQGPEFLIYFQGTGAADDSGLPNDRFFAVRPEGSVSTLKIQRTERGDSAVYLCASSVGQGEKLFFGSGTQLSVL.

In its sample, this clonotype was seen many times. CDR3 DNA sequence: TGTGCCAGCAGAAAACTGAACACTGAAGCTTTCTTT. This codes for CASRKLNTEAFF. This chain connects TRBV28 to TRBJ1-1, with D unclear. Germline CDR1 MDHEN, CDR2 SYDVKM. V lost 6 bases and J 0 bases, leaving 5 bases between the germline ends. This CDR3 has 12 amino acids.

This clonotype was picked up a small number of times. The CDR3 does not close with the conserved phenylalanine or tryptophan, likely indicating a read error. V is TRBV4-3 and J is TRBJ2-5, with a weak D call TRBD2 (5 bases). The CDR3 sequence is 17 residues long. CDR1 and CDR2 (germline): LGHNA, YSLEER. V shed 1 base and J shed 2 bases, with 17 bases lying between them. CDR3: CASSQGPGGLMQETQYL. As DNA, the CDR3 is TGCGCCAGCAGCCAAGGGCCGGGCGGACTTATGCAAGAGACCCAGTACTTG.

The chain couples TRBV29-1 to TRBJ2-1; D remains unclear. V gave up 3 bases and J gave up 9 bases, with 15 bases separating them. Germline V CDR1 and CDR2: SQVTM, ANQGSEA. This CDR3 has 13 residues. CDR3 sequence: CSVEPSRWGEQFF. In DNA form, the CDR3 reads TGCAGCGTTGAGCCCAGCCGCTGGGGTGAGCAGTTCTTC.

The chain combines TRBV11-1 with TRBJ1-1; D is possibly TRBD1 (6 bases). CDR3 length: 15 amino acids. Trimming removed 6 bases from V and 1 base from J, with 15 bases in between. CDR1 is SGHAT and CDR2 is FQDESV in the germline V gene (reference sequence). CDR3 coding DNA: TGTGCCAGCAGAGGCGACCCAGGGGAGAACACTGAAGCTTTCTTT. It specifies CASRGDPGENTEAFF. Looking up the rest from reference TRBV11-1 and TRBJ1-1 gives the full variable domain: EAEVAQSPRYKITEKSQAVAFWCDPISGHATLYWYRQILGQGPELLVQFQDESVVDDSQLPKDRFSAERLKGVDSTLKIQPAELGDSAMYLCASRGDPGENTEAFFGQGTRLTVV.

This clonotype was observed many times. This chain uses TRBV20-1 with TRBJ2-1; 8 positions agree with TRBD1. Germline CDR1 and CDR2: DFQATT and SNEGSKA (reference sequence). The length of the CDR3 is 18 residues. V dropped 5 bases and J dropped 0; count of bases not matched to a gene: 15. The CDR3 loop reads CSAPNLRQGSSSYNEQFF. The CDR3, as DNA: TGCAGTGCTCCAAACCTAAGACAGGGGTCGAGCTCCTACAATGAGCAGTTCTTC.

This clonotype was found many times. The V gene is TRBV7-2, the J gene TRBJ2-7; D is tentatively TRBD1 or TRBD2 (5 bases each). The CDR3 contains 16 residues. The ends were cut back, 1 base at V and 2 bases at J, with 15 bases in the middle. The germline V gene encodes CDR1 SGHTA and CDR2 FQGNSA. DNA of the CDR3: TGTGCCAGCAGCTTAGGAGGGGTCCTCAAAACCTACGAGCAGTACTTC. Its protein product is CASSLGGVLKTYEQYF.

There are many counts of this clonotype. The chain carries TRBV20-1 and TRBJ1-2, with D unresolved. Germline V gene data show CDR1 as DFQATT and CDR2 as SNEGSKA (reference sequence). This CDR3 spans 14 amino acids. Trimming stripped 6 bases from V and 3 bases from J, with 17 bases between. The CDR3 here is CSAVGSSGYYGYTF. CDR3 DNA: TGCAGTGCGGTAGGAAGCTCGGGCTACTATGGCTACACCTTC.

This clonotype was counted many times. V usage is TRBV25-1 and J usage is TRBJ2-7; 8 bases line up with TRBD1. The CDR3 loop spans 14 amino acids. Per the germline V gene, CDR1 is MGHDK and CDR2 is SYGVNS. Trimming removed 8 bases from V and 2 bases from J; junction bases left unmatched: 8. CDR3 sequence: CASGSDRGPYEQYF. In DNA form, the CDR3 reads TGTGCCAGCGGATCAGACAGGGGCCCCTACGAGCAGTACTTC.

There are many counts of this clonotype. This rearrangement joins TRBV10-3 to TRBJ1-1; 9 nucleotides align to TRBD1. This CDR3 contains 15 residues. Germline CDR1 and CDR2: ENHRY and SYGVKD. Unmatched junction bases numbered 6, after V lost 7 bases and J lost 0 bases. The CDR3 region is CAITPGDRVNTEAFF. In DNA, the CDR3 is TGTGCCATCACCCCGGGGGACAGGGTGAACACTGAAGCTTTCTTT.

This clonotype was found many times. The chain joins TRBV20-1 to TRBJ1-6; D is perhaps TRBD1 (5 bases). CDR1 DFQATT and CDR2 SNEGSKA come from the germline V gene (reference sequence). The V gene lost 0 bases and the J gene lost 10 bases, with 13 bases spanning the gap. This CDR3 spans 14 amino acids. The CDR3 DNA is TGCAGTGCTAGAGACGGACAAAGGGACTCACCCCTCCACTTT. Its translation: CSARDGQRDSPLHF.

This clonotype was seen a handful of times. The chain combines TRBV3-1 with TRBJ1-2; D is unresolved. Germline V gene data show CDR1 as LGHDT and CDR2 as YNNKEL (reference sequence). CDR3 length: 14 amino acids. The germline V and J ends were trimmed by 0 bases and 5 bases, with 10 bases remaining between them. The CDR3 protein is CASSQEAVRYGYTF. The CDR3 nucleotides are TGTGCCAGCAGCCAAGAAGCAGTCAGATATGGCTACACCTTC. Drawing the rest from reference TRBV3-1 and TRBJ1-2, the complete variable domain is DTAVSQTPKYLVTQMGNDKSIKCEQNLGHDTMYWYKQDSKKFLKIMFSYNNKELIINETVPNRFSPKSPDKAHLNLHINSLELGDSAVYFCASSQEAVRYGYTFGSGTRLTVV.

Many counts were recorded for this clonotype. The chain links TRBV20-1 to TRBJ2-3, with D tentatively TRBD2 (5 bases). The CDR3 loop spans 15 amino acids. Trimming took 3 bases from V and 3 from J, leaving 16 bases between them. In germline, CDR1 is DFQATT, CDR2 SNEGSKA (reference sequence). The CDR3 DNA follows: TGCAGTGCTAGTCTGGGAGAAGGCAGGACAGATACGCAGTATTTT. As protein: CSASLGEGRTDTQYF.

There are many counts of this clonotype. This chain connects TRBV6-4 to TRBJ2-1; the match to TRBD2 covers 13 bases. V shed 4 bases and J 10 bases; nucleotides not matched to a gene: 7. Looked up from germline, CDR1 is MRHNA and CDR2 is SNTAGT. This CDR3 comprises 15 residues. Written as DNA, the CDR3 is TGTGCCAGCAGTGCTACTAGCGGGGGGGCCTTCGAGCAGTTCTTC. It specifies CASSATSGGAFEQFF.

This clonotype was counted only a few times. The chain recombines TRBV19 with TRBJ2-1; 7 bases map to TRBD2. Trimming at V came to 3 bases and at J to 6 bases, leaving 8 bases not matched to a gene. The CDR3 runs to 15 residues. Germline assignment: CDR1 LNHDA and CDR2 SQIVND (reference sequence). In DNA form, the CDR3 reads TGTGCCAGTAGTATGGCTGGGACTATCCCCAATGAGCAGTTCTTC. This gives the protein CASSMAGTIPNEQFF.

At least ten counts were recorded for this clonotype. The chain carries TRBV5-4 and TRBJ2-3; 14 nucleotides match TRBD2. Germline loops: CDR1 SGHNT, CDR2 YYREEE (reference sequence). V shed 3 bases, J shed 0 bases, and the junction held 9 bases outside the gene matches. This CDR3 contains 19 residues. Written as DNA, the CDR3 is TGTGCCAGCAGCTCACCTGGGACTAGCGGGAGCCTTAGCACAGATACGCAGTATTTT. It translates to CASSSPGTSGSLSTDTQYF.